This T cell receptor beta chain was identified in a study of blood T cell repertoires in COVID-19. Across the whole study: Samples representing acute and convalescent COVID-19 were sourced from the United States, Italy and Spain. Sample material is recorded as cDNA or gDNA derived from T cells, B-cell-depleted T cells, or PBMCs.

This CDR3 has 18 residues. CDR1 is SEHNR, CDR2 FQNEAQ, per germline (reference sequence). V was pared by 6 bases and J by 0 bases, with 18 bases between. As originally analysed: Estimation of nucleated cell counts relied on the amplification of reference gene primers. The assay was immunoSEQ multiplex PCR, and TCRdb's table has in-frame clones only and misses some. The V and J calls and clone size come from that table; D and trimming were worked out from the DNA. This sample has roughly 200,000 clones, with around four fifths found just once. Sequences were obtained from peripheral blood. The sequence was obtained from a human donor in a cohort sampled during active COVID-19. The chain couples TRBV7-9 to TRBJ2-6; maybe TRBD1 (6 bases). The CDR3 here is CASRPTGKASSGANVLTF. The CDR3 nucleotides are TGTGCCAGCAGACCTACAGGGAAAGCTTCCTCTGGGGCCAACGTCCTGACTTTC.